Below, one T cell receptor beta chain is given with its context. The CDR3 covers 14 residues. Losses at the gene ends were 6 bases for V and 3 bases for J; bases not matched to a gene: 2. Germline V gene sequence: CDR1 SQVTM, CDR2 ANQGSEA. Amplification used 60 Vbeta primers and 13 Jbeta primers. TCRdb keeps only in-frame clones here, not all; method: immunoSEQ multiplex PCR. This sample's table reports approximately 120,000 clones. These data belong to a study of cytomegalovirus exposure and HLA in healthy donors. The sequenced sample consisted of PBMCs. This TCR derives from a man younger than 35 in good health and CMV-seronegative. The rearrangement links TRBV29-1 to TRBJ2-1; 13 positions match TRBD2. The CDR3 sequence: CSVRLAGGYNEQFF. The CDR3 DNA sequence: TGCAGCGTCAGACTAGCGGGGGGCTACAATGAGCAGTTCTTC.